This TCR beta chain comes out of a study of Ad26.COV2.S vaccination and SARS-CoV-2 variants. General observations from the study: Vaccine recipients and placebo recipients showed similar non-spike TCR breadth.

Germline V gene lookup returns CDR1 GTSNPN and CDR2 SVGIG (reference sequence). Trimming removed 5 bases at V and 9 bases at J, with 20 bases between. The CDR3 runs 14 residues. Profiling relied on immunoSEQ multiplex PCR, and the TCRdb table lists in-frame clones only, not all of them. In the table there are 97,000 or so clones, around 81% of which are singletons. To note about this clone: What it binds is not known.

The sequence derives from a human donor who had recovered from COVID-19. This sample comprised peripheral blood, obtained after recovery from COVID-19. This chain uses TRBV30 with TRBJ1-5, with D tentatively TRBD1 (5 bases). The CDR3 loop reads CAWRSRDLRLPQHF. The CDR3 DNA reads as TGTGCCTGGCGCTCCCGGGACTTACGGTTGCCCCAGCATTTT.